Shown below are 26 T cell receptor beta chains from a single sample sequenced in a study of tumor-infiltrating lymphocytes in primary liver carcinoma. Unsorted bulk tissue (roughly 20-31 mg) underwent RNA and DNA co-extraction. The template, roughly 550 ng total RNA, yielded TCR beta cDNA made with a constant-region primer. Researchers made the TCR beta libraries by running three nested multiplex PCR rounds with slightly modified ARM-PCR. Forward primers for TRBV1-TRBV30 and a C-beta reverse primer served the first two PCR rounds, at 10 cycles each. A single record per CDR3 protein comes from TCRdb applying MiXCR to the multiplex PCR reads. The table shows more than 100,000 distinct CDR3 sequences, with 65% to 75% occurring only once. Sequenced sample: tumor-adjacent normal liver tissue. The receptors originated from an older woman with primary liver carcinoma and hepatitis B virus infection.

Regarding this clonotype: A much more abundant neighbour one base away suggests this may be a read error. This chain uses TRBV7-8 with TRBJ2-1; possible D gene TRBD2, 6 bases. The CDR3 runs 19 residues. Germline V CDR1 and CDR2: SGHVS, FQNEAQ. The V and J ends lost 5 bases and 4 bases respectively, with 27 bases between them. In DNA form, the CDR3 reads TGTGCCAGCAGCGCCGGGCCTCGGGCTAACGGGAGACTTTACAATGAGCAGTTCTTC. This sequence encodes CASSAGPRANGRLYNEQFF.

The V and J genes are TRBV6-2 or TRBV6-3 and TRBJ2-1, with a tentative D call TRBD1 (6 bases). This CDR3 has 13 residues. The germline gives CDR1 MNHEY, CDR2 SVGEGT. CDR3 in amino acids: CANRVTAYNEQFF. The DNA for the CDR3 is TGTGCAAACAGGGTGACTGCATACAATGAGCAGTTCTTC.

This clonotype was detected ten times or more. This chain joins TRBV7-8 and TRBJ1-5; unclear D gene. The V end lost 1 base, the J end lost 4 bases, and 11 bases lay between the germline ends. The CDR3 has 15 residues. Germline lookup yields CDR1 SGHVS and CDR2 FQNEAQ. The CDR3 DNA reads TGTGCCAGCAGCTTAGTTTCAGGTCGGAATCAGCCCCAGCATTTT. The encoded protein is CASSLVSGRNQPQHF.

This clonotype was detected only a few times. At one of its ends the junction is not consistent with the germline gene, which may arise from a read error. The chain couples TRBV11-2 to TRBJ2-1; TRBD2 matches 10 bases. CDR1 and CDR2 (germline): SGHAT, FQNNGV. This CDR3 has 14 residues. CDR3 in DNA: TGTGCCAGTAGCTTAGCGGGAGGTTCGCTTGAGCAGTTCTTC. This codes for CASSLAGGSLEQFF.

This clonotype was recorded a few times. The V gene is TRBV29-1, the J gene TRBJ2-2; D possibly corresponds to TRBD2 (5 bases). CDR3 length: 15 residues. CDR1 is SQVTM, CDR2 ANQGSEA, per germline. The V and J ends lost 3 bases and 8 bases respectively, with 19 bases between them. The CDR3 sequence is CSVEATRRPGGELFF. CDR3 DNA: TGCAGCGTTGAGGCTACCAGGAGGCCCGGAGGGGAGCTGTTTTTT.

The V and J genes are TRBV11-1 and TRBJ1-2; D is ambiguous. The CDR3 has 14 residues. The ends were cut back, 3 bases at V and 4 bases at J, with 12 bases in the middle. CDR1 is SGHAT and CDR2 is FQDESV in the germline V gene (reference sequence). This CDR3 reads CASSLRGPVYGYTF. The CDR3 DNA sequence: TGTGCCAGCAGCTTGCGTGGGCCGGTCTATGGCTACACCTTC.

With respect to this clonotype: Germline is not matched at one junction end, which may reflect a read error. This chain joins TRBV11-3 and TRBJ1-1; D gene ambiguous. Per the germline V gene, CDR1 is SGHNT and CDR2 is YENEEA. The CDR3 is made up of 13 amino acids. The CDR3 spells CASTHGGVTESFF. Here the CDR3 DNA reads TGTGCCAGCACCCATGGTGGGGTTACTGAATCTTTCTTT.

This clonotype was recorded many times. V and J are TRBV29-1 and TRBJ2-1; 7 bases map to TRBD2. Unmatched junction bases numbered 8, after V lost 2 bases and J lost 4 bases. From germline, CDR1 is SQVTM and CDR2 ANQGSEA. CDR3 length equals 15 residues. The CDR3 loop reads CSVEWSSSGYNEQFF. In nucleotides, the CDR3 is TGCAGCGTTGAATGGTCGTCTAGCGGATACAATGAGCAGTTCTTC.

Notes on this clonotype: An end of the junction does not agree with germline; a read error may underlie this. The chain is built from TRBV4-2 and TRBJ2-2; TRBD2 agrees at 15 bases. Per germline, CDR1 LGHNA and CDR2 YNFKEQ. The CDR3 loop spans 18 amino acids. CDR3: CASNPGLAGGPGTVELFF. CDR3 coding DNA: TGTGCCAGCAACCCAGGACTAGCGGGAGGGCCAGGGACCGTGGAGCTGTTTTTT.

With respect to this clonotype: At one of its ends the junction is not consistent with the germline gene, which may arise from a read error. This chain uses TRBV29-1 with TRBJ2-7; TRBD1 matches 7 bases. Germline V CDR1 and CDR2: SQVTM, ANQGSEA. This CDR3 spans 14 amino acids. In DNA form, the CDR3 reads TGCAGCGTGCCCGGGGCAGGGGGTTCCTATGAGCAGTACTTC. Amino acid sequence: CSVPGAGGSYEQYF.

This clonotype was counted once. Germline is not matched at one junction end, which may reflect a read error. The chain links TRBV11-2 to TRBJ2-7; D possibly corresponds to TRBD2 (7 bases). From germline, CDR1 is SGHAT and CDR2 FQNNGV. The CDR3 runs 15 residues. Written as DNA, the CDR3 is TGTGCCAGCAACCGCAACAGGGTAAGGGACTACGAGCAGCACTTC. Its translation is CASNRNRVRDYEQHF.

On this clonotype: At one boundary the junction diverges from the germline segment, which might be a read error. The CDR3 nucleotides read TGCACCAGCAGCCCTGGGGGGGAACAGTTCTACAATGAGCAGTTCTTC. Translating it yields CTSSPGGEQFYNEQFF. The genes are TRBV5-1 and TRBJ2-1, with TRBD2 matching over 7 bases. Per germline, CDR1 SGHRS and CDR2 YFSETQ. The CDR3 loop spans 16 amino acids.

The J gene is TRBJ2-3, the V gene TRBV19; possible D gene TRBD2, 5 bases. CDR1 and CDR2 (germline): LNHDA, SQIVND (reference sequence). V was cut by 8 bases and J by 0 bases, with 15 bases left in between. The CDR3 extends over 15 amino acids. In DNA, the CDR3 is TGTGCCAGTTCTCGGGGTATCGGGAGCACAGATACGCAGTATTTT. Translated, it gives CASSRGIGSTDTQYF.

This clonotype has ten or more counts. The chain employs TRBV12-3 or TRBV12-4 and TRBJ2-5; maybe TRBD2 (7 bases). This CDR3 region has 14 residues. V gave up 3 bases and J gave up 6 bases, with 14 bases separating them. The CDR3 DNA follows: TGTGCCAGCAGTTTGGGAGGGGGGGGGAAGACCCAGTACTTC. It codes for CASSLGGGGKTQYF.

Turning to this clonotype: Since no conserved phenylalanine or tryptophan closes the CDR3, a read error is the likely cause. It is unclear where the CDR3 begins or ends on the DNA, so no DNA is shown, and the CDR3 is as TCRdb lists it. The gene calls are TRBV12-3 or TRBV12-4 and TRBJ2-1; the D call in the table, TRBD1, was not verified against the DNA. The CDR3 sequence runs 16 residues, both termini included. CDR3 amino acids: CASGYRSSGGPNEHFL.

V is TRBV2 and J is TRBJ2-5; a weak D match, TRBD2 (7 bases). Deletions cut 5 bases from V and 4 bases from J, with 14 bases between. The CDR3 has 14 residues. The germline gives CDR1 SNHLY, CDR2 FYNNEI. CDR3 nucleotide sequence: TGTGCCAGCAGTCCTTCAAGGGGGGGAGAGACCCAGTACTTC. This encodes CASSPSRGGETQYF.

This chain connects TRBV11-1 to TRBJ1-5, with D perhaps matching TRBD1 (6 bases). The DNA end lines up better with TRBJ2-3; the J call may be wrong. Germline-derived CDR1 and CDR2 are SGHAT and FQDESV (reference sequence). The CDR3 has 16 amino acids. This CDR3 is CADSPISTGLNQPQYF. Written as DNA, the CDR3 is TGTGCCGACAGCCCAATCTCGACAGGACTCAATCAGCCACAGTATTTT.

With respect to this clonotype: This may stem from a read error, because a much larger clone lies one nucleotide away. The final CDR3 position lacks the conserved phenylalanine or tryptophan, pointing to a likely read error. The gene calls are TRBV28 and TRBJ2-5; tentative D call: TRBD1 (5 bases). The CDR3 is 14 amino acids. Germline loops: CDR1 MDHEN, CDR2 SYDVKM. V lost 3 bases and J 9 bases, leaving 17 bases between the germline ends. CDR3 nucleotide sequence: TGTGCCAGCAGTTTCAGGGAATTTGATTCGGCCCAGTACTAC. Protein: CASSFREFDSAQYY.

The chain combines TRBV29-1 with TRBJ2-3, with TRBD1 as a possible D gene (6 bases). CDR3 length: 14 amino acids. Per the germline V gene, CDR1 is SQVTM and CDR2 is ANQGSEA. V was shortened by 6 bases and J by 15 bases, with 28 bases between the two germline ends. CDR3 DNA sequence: TGCAGCGTCATGACCTCGCAATTATCAGGGGAGCATTATTTT. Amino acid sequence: CSVMTSQLSGEHYF.

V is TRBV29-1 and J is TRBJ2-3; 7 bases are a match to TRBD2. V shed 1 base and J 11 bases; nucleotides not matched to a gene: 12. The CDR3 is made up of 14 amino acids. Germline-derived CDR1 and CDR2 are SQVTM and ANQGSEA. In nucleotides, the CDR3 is TGCAGCGTTGAAGGCGGGAGTTCCGCAAATATGCAGTATTTT. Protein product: CSVEGGSSANMQYF.

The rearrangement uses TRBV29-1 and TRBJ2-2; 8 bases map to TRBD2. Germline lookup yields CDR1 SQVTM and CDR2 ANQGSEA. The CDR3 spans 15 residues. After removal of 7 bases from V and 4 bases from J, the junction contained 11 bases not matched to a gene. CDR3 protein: CSGRAGTRGTGELFF. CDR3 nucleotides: TGCAGCGGCCGGGCTGGGACTAGGGGCACCGGGGAGCTGTTTTTT.

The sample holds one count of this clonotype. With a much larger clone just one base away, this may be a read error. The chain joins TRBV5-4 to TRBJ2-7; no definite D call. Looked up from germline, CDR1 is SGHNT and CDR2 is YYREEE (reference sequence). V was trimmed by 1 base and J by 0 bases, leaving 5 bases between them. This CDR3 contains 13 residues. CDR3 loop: CASSLSSSYEQYF. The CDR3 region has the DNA TGTGCCAGCAGCTTGAGTAGCTCCTACGAGCAGTACTTC.

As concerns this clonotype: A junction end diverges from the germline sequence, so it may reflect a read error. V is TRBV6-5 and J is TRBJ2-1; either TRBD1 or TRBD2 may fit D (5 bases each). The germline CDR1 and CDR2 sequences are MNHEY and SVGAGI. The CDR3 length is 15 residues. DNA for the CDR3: TGTGCCAGCAGTTACTTACGGGACCTACGCGACGAGCAGTTCTTT. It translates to CASSYLRDLRDEQFF.

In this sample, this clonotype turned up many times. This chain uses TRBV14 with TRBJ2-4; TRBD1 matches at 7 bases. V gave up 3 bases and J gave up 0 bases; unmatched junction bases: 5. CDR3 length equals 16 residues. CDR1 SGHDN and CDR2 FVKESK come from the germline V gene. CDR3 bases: TGTGCCAGCAGCCACAGGACAGGAGTAGCCAAAAACATTCAGTACTTC. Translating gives CASSHRTGVAKNIQYF.

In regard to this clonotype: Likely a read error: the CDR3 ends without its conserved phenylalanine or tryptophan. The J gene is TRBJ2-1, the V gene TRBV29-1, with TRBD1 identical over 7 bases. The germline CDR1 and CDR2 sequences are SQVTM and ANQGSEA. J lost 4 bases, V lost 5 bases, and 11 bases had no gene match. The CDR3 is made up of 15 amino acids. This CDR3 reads CSVPEGAVAYNEQFS. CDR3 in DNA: TGCAGCGTTCCCGAGGGGGCAGTGGCTTACAATGAGCAGTTCTCC.

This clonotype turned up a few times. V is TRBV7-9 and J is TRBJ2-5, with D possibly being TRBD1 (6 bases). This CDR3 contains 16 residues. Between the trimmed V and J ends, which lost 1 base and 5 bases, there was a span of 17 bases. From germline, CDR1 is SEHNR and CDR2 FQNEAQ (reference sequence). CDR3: CASSLGFIQGNETQYF. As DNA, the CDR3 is TGTGCCAGCAGCTTAGGATTTATACAGGGTAATGAGACCCAGTACTTC.